These T cell receptor beta chains were read from a single sample in a study of cytomegalovirus exposure and HLA in healthy donors. Libraries were prepared by immunoSEQ multiplex PCR; TCRdb keeps only in-frame clonotypes and omits some of them. The sample includes some 40,000 clones, roughly 93% of them seen just once. The specimen sequenced was PBMCs. The receptors come from a man aged 18 to 30 in good health and CMV-seronegative. Each CDR3 is given without its conserved first and last residue.

TRBV27	ASSLLFRDSYSPLH
TRBV5-6	ASSLQARQGARNTIY
TRBV5-4	ASSFVGVMNTEAF
TRBV15	ATSRVEGTGDYGYT
TRBV9	ASSPRGTTNTGELF
TRBV7-9	ASSLGHGTAYSYNEQF
TRBV27	ASSAFQGISGNTIY
TRBV7-2	ASSSRQGRNSPLH
TRBV29-1	SAPRQAKGYT
TRBV19	ASNPGLAGGSTDTQY
TRBV5-1	ASSLPTGGGTEAF
TRBV7-2	ASSGGGGATNEKLF
TRBV29-1	RAGWRDTEAF
TRBV19	ASTLSGNTGELF
TRBV19	ASSPMGQGGTDTQY
TRBV2	ASSDRQGAFGYT
TRBV4-1	ASSQAHLNNEQF
TRBV2	ASNDRGLSYEQY
TRBV7-2	ASSPRSGGYEQY
TRBV7-9	ASVAGAIDEQY
TRBV5-1	ASSLAVSNTEAF
TRBV7-2	ASSPGTSGLAYEQY
TRBV6-1	ASSVLAGAEVEQF
TRBV7-8	ASSLGENTEAF
TRBV5-1	ASSFLQRGGYSSTDTQY
TRBV2	ASRREKETQY
TRBV27	ASSSNRGRGYT
TRBV7-2	ASSQGGFGNQPQH
TRBV19	ASIGTSGPGRQY
TRBV10-1	ASSESEGGGTQY
TRBV15	ATSRERLMNTEAF
TRBV4-1	ASSQLSGTGTYEQY
TRBV6-5	ASRGTGSTEAF
TRBV9	ASSVGVVPYEQY
TRBV29-1	SVDRGGWAF
TRBV29-1	SVETGTSSYNEQF
TRBV19	ASTPLAGQGFGYT
TRBV6-5	ASRFGLNSPLH
TRBV4-1	ASSQGKGQNEKLF
TRBV9	ASSGPRGEKLF
TRBV6-5	ASSYSDRGNYGYT
TRBV5-1	ASSLQGQGGETQY
TRBV18	ASSPQEMKNIQY
TRBV5-1	ASSPTQTGGTEAF
TRBV4-2	ASSQVTGTNTEAF